The clone carrying this T cell receptor beta chain was counted only a few times. Primers used in a second PCR of roughly 6 to 11 cycles were a sample-barcoded 5' primer and a J-beta primer mix. Each CDR3 protein is one row after TCRdb ran MiXCR on the 5' RACE reads. The repertoire has fewer than 1,000,000 distinct CDR3 sequences, around 45% of them found once; the top ten carry under 20%. CDR3 length: 13 amino acids. Germline assignment: CDR1 SGHDN and CDR2 FVKESK. Between the trimmed V and J ends, which lost 2 bases and 6 bases, there was a span of 10 bases. The data belong to a study of blood T cells in healthy people across ages.

The specimen was blood. The rearrangement uses TRBV14 and TRBJ1-2; D perhaps matches TRBD1 (6 bases). This receptor was taken from a man in his 60s in good health. In DNA, the CDR3 is TGTGCCAGCAGCCAACAGGGGTATGATGGCTACACCTTC. Translation: CASSQQGYDGYTF.